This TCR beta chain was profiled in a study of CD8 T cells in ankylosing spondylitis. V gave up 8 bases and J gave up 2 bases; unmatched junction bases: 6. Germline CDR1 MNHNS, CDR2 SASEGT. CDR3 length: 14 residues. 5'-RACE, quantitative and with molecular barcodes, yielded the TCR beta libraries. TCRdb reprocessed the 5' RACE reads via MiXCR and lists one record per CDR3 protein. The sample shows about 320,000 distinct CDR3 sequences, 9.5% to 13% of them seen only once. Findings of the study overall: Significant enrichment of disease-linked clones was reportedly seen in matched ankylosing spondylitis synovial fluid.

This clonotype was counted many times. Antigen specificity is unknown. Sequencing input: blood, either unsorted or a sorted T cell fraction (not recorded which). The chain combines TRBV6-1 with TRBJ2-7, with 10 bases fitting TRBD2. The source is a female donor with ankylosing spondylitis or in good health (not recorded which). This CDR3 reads CASRRTSGTYEQYF. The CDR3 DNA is TGTGCCAGCCGCCGGACTAGCGGTACCTACGAGCAGTACTTC.